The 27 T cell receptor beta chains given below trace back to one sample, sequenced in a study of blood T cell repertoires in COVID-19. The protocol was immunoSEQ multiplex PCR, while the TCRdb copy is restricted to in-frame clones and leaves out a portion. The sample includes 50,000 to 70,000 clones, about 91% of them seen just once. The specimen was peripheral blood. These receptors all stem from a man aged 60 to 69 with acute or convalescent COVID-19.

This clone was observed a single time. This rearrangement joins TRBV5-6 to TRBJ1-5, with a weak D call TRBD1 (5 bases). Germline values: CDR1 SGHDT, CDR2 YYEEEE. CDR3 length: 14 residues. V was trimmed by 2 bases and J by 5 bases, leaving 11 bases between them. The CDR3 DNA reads TGTGCCAGCAGCTTATGGGGCAGTTATCAGCCCCAGCATTTT. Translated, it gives CASSLWGSYQPQHF.

CDR3 coding DNA: TGTGCCACTCACCGGGAATCTGGAAACACCATATATTTT. The encoded protein is CATHRESGNTIYF. The rearrangement joins TRBV7-9 to TRBJ1-3; D is ambiguous. Germline lookup yields CDR1 SEHNR and CDR2 FQNEAQ (reference sequence). This CDR3 is 13 amino acids long. The V end lost 10 bases, the J end lost 1 base, and 11 bases lay between the germline ends.

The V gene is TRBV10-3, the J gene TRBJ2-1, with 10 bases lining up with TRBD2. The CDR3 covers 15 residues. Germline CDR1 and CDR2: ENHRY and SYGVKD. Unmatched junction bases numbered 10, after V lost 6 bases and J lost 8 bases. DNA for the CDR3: TGTGCCATCAGGACCGGGACTAGCGACGGGGATGAGCAGTTCTTC. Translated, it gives CAIRTGTSDGDEQFF.

The CDR3 loop is CASSILTSDTDTQYF. In DNA, the CDR3 is TGTGCCAGCAGCATCTTGACTAGCGATACAGATACGCAGTATTTT. The chain carries TRBV9 and TRBJ2-3, with 8 bases that match TRBD2. The germline V gene encodes CDR1 SGDLS and CDR2 YYNGEE. The J segment lost 3 bases and the V segment lost 4 bases, leaving 7 bases of the junction unmatched. CDR3 length: 15 residues.

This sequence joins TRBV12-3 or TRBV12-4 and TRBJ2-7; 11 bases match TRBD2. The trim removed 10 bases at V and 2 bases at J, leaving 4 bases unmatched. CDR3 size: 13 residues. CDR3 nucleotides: TGTGCCACCGGGACTAGCGGCCCCTACGAGCAGTACTTC. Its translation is CATGTSGPYEQYF.

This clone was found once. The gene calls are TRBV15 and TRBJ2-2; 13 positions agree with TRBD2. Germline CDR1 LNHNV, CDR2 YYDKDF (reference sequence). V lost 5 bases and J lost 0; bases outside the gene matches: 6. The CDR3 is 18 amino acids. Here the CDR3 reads CATSWGLAGTTNTGELFF. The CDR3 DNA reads TGTGCCACCAGCTGGGGACTAGCGGGAACAACGAACACCGGGGAGCTGTTTTTT.

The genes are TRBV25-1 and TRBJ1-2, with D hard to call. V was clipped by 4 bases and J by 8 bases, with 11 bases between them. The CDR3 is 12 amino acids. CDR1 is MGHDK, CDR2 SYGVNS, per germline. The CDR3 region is CASSGPGGGYTF. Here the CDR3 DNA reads TGTGCCAGCAGTGGCCCGGGAGGCGGCTACACCTTC.

In DNA form, the CDR3 reads TGTGCCAGCAGTCTAGGGAGGGTAGTCTTCGGATCTGAAGCTTTCTTT. Translated, it gives CASSLGRVVFGSEAFF. The chain links TRBV11-3 to TRBJ1-1; D gene uncertain. Germline CDR1 SGHNT, CDR2 YENEEA. The CDR3 spans 16 residues. The V end was cut by 6 bases, the J end by 6 bases, with 23 bases between.

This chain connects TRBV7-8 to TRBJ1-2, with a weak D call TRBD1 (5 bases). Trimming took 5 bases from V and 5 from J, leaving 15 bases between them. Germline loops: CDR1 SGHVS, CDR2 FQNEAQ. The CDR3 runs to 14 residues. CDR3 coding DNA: TGTGCCAGCAGCCTTGACAGTGGTACATATGGCTACACCTTC. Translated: CASSLDSGTYGYTF.

The CDR3 here is CASRLQGTPGETQYF. In DNA, the CDR3 is TGTGCCAGCAGACTTCAGGGGACGCCGGGGGAGACCCAGTACTTC. This chain uses TRBV25-1 with TRBJ2-5; TRBD1 is a possible D gene (6 bases). CDR3 size: 15 residues. V was cut by 6 bases and J by 5 bases, with 19 bases left in between. Per the germline V gene, CDR1 is MGHDK and CDR2 is SYGVNS.

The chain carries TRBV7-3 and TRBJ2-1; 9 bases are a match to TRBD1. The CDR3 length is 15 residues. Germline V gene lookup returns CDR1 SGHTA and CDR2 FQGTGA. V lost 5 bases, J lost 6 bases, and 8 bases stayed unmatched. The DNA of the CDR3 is TGTGCCAGCAGCGACAGGACAGGGGTACGCAATGAGCAGTTCTTC. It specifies CASSDRTGVRNEQFF.

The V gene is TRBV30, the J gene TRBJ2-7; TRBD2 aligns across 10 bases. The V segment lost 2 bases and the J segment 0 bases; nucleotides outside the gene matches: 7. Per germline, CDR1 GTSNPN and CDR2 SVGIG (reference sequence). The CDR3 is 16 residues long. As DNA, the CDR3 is TGTGCCTGGAGTAATCCGGGACTAGCGAGCTCCTACGAGCAGTACTTC. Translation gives CAWSNPGLASSYEQYF.

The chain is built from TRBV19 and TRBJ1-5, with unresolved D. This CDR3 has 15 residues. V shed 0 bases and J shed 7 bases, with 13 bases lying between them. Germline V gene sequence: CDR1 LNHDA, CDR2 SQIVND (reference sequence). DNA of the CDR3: TGTGCCAGTAGTATAGACAGGTCCCGGAACCAGCCCCAGCATTTT. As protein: CASSIDRSRNQPQHF.

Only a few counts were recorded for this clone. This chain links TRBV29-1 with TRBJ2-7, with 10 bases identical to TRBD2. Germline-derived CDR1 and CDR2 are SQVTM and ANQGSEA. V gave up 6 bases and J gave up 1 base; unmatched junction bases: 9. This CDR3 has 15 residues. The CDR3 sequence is CSVDRKAGGSYEQYF. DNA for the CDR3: TGCAGCGTAGACCGCAAAGCGGGAGGGTCCTACGAGCAGTACTTC.

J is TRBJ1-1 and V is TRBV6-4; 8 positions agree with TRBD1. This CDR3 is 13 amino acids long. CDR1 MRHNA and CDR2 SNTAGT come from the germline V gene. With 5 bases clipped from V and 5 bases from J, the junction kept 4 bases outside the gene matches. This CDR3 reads CASSLRTGTEAFF. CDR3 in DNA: TGTGCCAGCAGTTTACGGACAGGGACTGAAGCTTTCTTT.

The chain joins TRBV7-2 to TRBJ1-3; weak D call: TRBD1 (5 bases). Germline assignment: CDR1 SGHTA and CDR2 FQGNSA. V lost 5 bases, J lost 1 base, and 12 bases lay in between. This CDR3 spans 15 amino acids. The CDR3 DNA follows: TGTGCCAGCAGCCTCGGAGGGGTTTCTGGAAACACCATATATTTT. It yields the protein CASSLGGVSGNTIYF.

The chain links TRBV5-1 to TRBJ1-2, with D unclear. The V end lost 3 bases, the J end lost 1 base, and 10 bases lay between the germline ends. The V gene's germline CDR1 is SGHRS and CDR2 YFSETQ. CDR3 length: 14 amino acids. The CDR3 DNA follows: TGCGCCAGCAGCTCCCTCAACGGTAACTATGGCTACACCTTC. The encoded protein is CASSSLNGNYGYTF. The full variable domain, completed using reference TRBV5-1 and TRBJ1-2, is KAGVTQTPRYLIKTRGQQVTLSCSPISGHRSVSWYQQTPGQGLQFLFEYFSETQRNKGNFPGRFSGRQFSNSRSEMNVSTLELGDSALYLCASSSLNGNYGYTFGSGTRLTVV.

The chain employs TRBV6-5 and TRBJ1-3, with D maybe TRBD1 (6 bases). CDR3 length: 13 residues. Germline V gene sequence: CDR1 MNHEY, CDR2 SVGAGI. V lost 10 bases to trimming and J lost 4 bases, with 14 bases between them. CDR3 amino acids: CATIQGNGNTIYF. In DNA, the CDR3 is TGTGCCACAATACAGGGAAACGGAAACACCATATATTTT.

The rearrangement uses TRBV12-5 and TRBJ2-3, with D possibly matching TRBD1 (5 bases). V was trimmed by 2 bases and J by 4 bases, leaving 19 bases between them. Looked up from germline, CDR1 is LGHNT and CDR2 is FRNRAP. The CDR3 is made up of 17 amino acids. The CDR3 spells CASGLNRAGLGPDTQYF. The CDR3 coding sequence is TGTGCTAGTGGTTTGAACCGAGCAGGGTTGGGTCCAGATACGCAGTATTTT.

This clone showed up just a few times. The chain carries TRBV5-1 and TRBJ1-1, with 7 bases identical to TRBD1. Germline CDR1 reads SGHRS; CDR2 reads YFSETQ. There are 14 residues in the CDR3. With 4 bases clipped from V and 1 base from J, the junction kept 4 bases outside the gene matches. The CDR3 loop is CASSLGDRNTEAFF. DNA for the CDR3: TGCGCCAGCAGCCTAGGGGACAGGAACACTGAAGCTTTCTTT. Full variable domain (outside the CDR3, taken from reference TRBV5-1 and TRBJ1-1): KAGVTQTPRYLIKTRGQQVTLSCSPISGHRSVSWYQQTPGQGLQFLFEYFSETQRNKGNFPGRFSGRQFSNSRSEMNVSTLELGDSALYLCASSLGDRNTEAFFGQGTRLTVV.

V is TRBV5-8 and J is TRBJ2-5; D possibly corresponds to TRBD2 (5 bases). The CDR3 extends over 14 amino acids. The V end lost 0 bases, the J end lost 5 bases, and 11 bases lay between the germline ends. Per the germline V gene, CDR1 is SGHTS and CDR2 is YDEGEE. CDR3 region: CASSLDADWETQYF. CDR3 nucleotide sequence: TGTGCCAGCAGCTTGGACGCGGACTGGGAGACCCAGTACTTC.

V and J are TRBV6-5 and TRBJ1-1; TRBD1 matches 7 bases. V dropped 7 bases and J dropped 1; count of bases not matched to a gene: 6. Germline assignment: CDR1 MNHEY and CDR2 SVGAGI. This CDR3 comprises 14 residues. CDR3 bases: TGTGCCAGCAAGGAGGGACAGTGGAACACTGAAGCTTTCTTT. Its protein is CASKEGQWNTEAFF.

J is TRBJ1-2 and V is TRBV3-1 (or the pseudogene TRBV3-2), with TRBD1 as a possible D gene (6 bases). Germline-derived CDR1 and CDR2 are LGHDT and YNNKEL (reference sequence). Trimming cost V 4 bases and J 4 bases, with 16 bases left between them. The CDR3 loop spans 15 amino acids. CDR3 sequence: CASSLSLGQSYGYTF. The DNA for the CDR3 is TGTGCCAGCAGCCTTAGTCTAGGACAGTCCTATGGCTACACCTTC.

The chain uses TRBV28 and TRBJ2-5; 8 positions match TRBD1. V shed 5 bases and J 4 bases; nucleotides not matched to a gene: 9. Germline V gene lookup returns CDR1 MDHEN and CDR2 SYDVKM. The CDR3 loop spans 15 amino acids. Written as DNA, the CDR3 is TGTGCCAGCAGTCCCGACAGGGGTACGGGAGAGACCCAGTACTTC. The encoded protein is CASSPDRGTGETQYF.

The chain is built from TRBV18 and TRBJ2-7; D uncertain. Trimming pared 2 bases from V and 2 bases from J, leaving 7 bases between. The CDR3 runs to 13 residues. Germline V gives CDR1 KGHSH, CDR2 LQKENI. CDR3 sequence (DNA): TGTGCCAGCTCACCAGAACAGACCTACGAGCAGTACTTC. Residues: CASSPEQTYEQYF.

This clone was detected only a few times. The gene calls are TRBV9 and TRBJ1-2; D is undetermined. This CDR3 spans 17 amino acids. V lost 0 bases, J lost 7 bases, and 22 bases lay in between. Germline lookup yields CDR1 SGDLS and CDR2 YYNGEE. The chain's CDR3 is CASSVGRVPSLAGGYTF. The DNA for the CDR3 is TGTGCCAGCAGCGTAGGCCGGGTGCCCTCCCTGGCTGGTGGCTACACCTTC.

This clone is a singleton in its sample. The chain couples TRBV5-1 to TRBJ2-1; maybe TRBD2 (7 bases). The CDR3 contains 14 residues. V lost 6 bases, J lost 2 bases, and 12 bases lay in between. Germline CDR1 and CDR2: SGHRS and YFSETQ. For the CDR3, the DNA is TGCGCCAGCAAGGAGGGGGGGACCTACAATGAGCAGTTCTTC. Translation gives CASKEGGTYNEQFF.